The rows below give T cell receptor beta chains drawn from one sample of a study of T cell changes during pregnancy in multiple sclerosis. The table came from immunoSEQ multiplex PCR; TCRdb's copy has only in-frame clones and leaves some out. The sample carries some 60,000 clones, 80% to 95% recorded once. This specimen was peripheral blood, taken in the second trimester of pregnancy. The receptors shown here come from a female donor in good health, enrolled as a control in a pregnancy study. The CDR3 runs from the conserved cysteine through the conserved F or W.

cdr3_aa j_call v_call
CASSLGTSGNEQFF TRBJ2-1 TRBV7-3
CAISESKGSLNYEQYF TRBJ2-7 TRBV10-3
CASSLIDGGRANYGYTF TRBJ1-2 TRBV28
CASSSASGSATSYEQYF TRBJ2-7 TRBV5-1
CASRGVRSSGANVLTF TRBJ2-6 TRBV19
CASSPSSGGSSYEQYF TRBJ2-7 TRBV13
CASRSRETAPYEQYF TRBJ2-7 TRBV5-1
CATSPGQGYEQYF TRBJ2-7 TRBV28
CSVEVGLGYNEQFF TRBJ2-1 TRBV29-1
CAWVGNTEAFF TRBJ1-1 TRBV30
CASSPGTGDQPQHF TRBJ1-5 TRBV6-5
CSVDSYTGTGETQYF TRBJ2-5 TRBV29-1
CASSLLPTGRDYGYTF TRBJ1-2 TRBV28
CASSTDFTAYNEQFF TRBJ2-1 TRBV27
CASSYLSSGILNEQFF TRBJ2-1 TRBV6-5
CASSQGDTSYEQYF TRBJ2-7 TRBV4-2
CSVDISGFGETQYF TRBJ2-5 TRBV29-1
CASHRGRLAGGETQYF TRBJ2-5 TRBV2
CASRGRGTEAFF TRBJ1-1 TRBV10-1
CASSQEGLWQYF TRBJ2-3 TRBV18
CASSGWTSGKSTPYEQYF TRBJ2-7 TRBV5-1
CASSQVLLAGVGNIQYF TRBJ2-4 TRBV4-2
CASSPGLAGEKFAYEQYF TRBJ2-7 TRBV7-2
CASSLRSGGLSYEQYF TRBJ2-7 TRBV7-2
CASRIFGQGFTEAFF TRBJ1-1 TRBV6-1
CAISESTGQGYNEQFF TRBJ2-1 TRBV10-3
CASSPNLIYF TRBJ1-3 TRBV2
CASSISGGSFSYEQYF TRBJ2-7 TRBV19
CAISVGQPQETQYF TRBJ2-5 TRBV10-3
CASTLTGVHPETQYF TRBJ2-5 TRBV5-1
CAISEYSAYNEQFF TRBJ2-1 TRBV10-3
CASSYGGGFTDTQYF TRBJ2-3 TRBV19
CASSLDGLAGADTQYF TRBJ2-3 TRBV5-4
CASSYGGGGVDTGELFF TRBJ2-2 TRBV5-4
CASSRSPHLAGGRNEQFF TRBJ2-1 TRBV7-8
CASSLVPLQETQYF TRBJ2-5 TRBV5-5
CASSDRTSDTKQYF TRBJ2-5 TRBV2